This T cell receptor (beta chain) was retrieved from a study of T cell repertoires in cytomegalovirus infection. Study as a whole: Indications of both CMV infection and matching HLA type were provided by public TCR beta signatures. General study points: Frequencies of public TCR beta families were cumulated, and this identified carriers of CMV plus the relevant HLA. The ex vivo response was dominated by HLA-C-restricted CMV-specific TCR beta clonotypes.

TCRdb redid the calling of the reads with MiXCR, one entry per CDR3 protein. The repertoire holds about 740,000 distinct CDR3 sequences, with 35% to 45% as singletons. Comments on this clonotype: Antigen unknown.

The CDR3 has 20 residues. Germline V CDR1 and CDR2: MGHRA, YSYEKL. The V segment lost 2 bases and the J segment 4 bases; nucleotides outside the gene matches: 21. J is TRBJ1-2 and V is TRBV4-1; 8 bases fit TRBD1. This receptor was obtained from a human donor in good health (CMV status not recorded). Some clones in this sample may be carry-over from other donors' samples. What was sequenced was PBMCs. CDR3 in DNA: TGCGCCAGCAGCCAACTCGCAGTCAGGACAGGGAGTTTGGGTGGCTATGGCTACACCTTC. It encodes CASSQLAVRTGSLGGYGYTF.